One and the same sample provided the 12 T cell receptor beta chains below, sequenced in a study of T-cell reconstitution after alpha-beta-depleted transplantation in children. It was with unique molecular identifiers that the TCRbeta library was prepared. A single record per CDR3 protein comes from TCRdb applying MiXCR to the PCR reads. The sample lists 500,000 or so distinct CDR3 sequences, about 31% occurring once. Here the sequenced sample was PBMCs from the stem cell graft donor, taken from the stem cell graft. The receptors shown here come from a human donor who donated a stem cell graft to a child with aplastic anemia.

This clonotype showed up just a few times. The genes are TRBV7-2 and TRBJ1-1; TRBD1 aligns across 9 bases. The CDR3 loop spans 16 amino acids. Germline CDR1 SGHTA, CDR2 FQGNSA. Trimming removed 8 bases from V and 4 bases from J; junction bases left unmatched: 14. CDR3 protein: CASRRDRDHHGTEAFF. CDR3 in DNA: TGTGCCAGCCGAAGGGACAGGGACCACCACGGCACTGAAGCTTTCTTT.

The rearrangement uses TRBV29-1 and TRBJ1-1; D gene ambiguous. The germline V and J ends were trimmed by 4 bases and 7 bases, with 16 bases remaining between them. CDR3 length equals 13 residues. Germline V gene lookup returns CDR1 SQVTM and CDR2 ANQGSEA. CDR3 region: CSVASLIRSEAFF. As DNA, the CDR3 is TGCAGCGTTGCTTCCCTGATCAGGAGTGAAGCTTTCTTT.

This clonotype occurred a few times. The gene calls are TRBV5-6 and TRBJ2-5; 11 bases line up with TRBD2. From germline, CDR1 is SGHDT and CDR2 YYEEEE. This CDR3 spans 16 amino acids. Trimming removed 1 base from V and 4 bases from J; junction bases left unmatched: 6. The CDR3 nucleotides read TGTGCCAGCAGCTTGCCTAGCGGGAGGTCGGGAGAGACCCAGTACTTC. Translating it yields CASSLPSGRSGETQYF. Combining the CDR3 with reference TRBV5-6 and TRBJ2-5 gives the whole variable domain DAGVTQSPTHLIKTRGQQVTLRCSPKSGHDTVSWYQQALGQGPQFIFQYYEEEERQRGNFPDRFSGHQFPNYSSELNVNALLLGDSALYLCASSLPSGRSGETQYFGPGTRLLVL.

The chain uses TRBV15 and TRBJ1-2; 7 bases fit TRBD1. Germline trimming cut 2 bases from V and 8 bases from J; bases unmatched to any gene: 5. From germline, CDR1 is LNHNV and CDR2 YYDKDF (reference sequence). This CDR3 is built from 13 residues. For the CDR3, the DNA is TGTGCCACCAGCAGATACGGACAGGAGGGCTACACCTTC. It encodes CATSRYGQEGYTF.

J is TRBJ2-1 and V is TRBV12-3 or TRBV12-4; 7 positions agree with TRBD2. The V and J ends lost 3 bases and 8 bases, in that order; junction bases with no gene match: 10. The length of the CDR3 is 15 residues. CDR3 sequence: CASSFTGGLVDEQFF. CDR3 in DNA: TGTGCCAGCAGTTTCACGGGAGGTCTAGTCGATGAGCAGTTCTTC.

The chain couples TRBV5-5 to TRBJ1-1; D is ambiguous. V was trimmed by 4 bases and J by 0 bases, leaving 16 bases between them. Germline loops: CDR1 SGHKS, CDR2 YYEKEE (reference sequence). This CDR3 spans 16 amino acids. The CDR3, as DNA: TGTGCCAGCAGCCTCCCAGGAGCCCGCATGAACACTGAAGCTTTCTTT. Translation gives CASSLPGARMNTEAFF.

The rearrangement links TRBV7-6 to TRBJ1-4; maybe TRBD1 (5 bases). V lost 5 bases and J 2 bases, leaving 12 bases between the germline ends. The CDR3 has 15 amino acids. The V gene's germline CDR1 is SGHVS and CDR2 FNYEAQ. CDR3 residues: CASSNRAGTNEKLFF. The CDR3 region has the DNA TGTGCCAGCAGCAATCGCGCAGGGACTAATGAAAAACTGTTTTTT.

A few counts support this clonotype. The chain carries TRBV29-1 and TRBJ1-4; unclear D gene. V dropped 7 bases and J dropped 7 bases, with 13 bases sitting between them. CDR1 is SQVTM, CDR2 ANQGSEA, per germline. The CDR3 is 12 amino acids. Here the CDR3 reads CSAQYTGEKLFF. CDR3 bases: TGCAGCGCACAATACACGGGTGAAAAACTGTTTTTT.

The chain couples TRBV25-1 to TRBJ2-3; 7 bases map to TRBD1. The trim removed 1 base at V and 3 bases at J, leaving 7 bases unmatched. The CDR3 contains 16 residues. Germline V gives CDR1 MGHDK, CDR2 SYGVNS. The chain's CDR3 is CASSESLTGKTDTQYF. CDR3 coding DNA: TGTGCCAGCAGTGAATCCCTGACAGGGAAGACAGATACGCAGTATTTT. Together with reference TRBV25-1 and TRBJ2-3, the CDR3 gives the full variable domain: EADIYQTPRYLVIGTGKKITLECSQTMGHDKMYWYQQDPGMELHLIHYSYGVNSTEKGDLSSESTVSRIRTEHFPLTLESARPSHTSQYLCASSESLTGKTDTQYFGPGTRLTVL.

This clonotype has a handful of counts. The rearrangement uses TRBV12-3 or TRBV12-4 and TRBJ2-3; D possibly uses TRBD1 or TRBD2 (5 bases each). Trimming took off 6 bases at V and 9 bases at J, with 16 bases between the two ends. The CDR3 has 13 amino acids. This CDR3 is CASSSGTQRTQYF. CDR3 DNA: TGTGCCAGCAGCTCCGGGACGCAGCGAACGCAGTATTTT.

This clonotype has only a few counts. The chain combines TRBV12-3 or TRBV12-4 with TRBJ2-3, with 11 bases identical to TRBD2. The CDR3 runs to 15 residues. With V trimmed by 7 bases and J by 3 bases, 6 bases remained unmatched. The CDR3, as DNA: TGTGCCAGCACCATAGCGGGAGGGCGGACAGATACGCAGTATTTT. As protein: CASTIAGGRTDTQYF.

A note on this clonotype: One junction end does not reproduce the germline sequence, and a read error may be involved. The chain couples TRBV29-1 to TRBJ2-7; TRBD1 aligns across 10 bases. Per germline, CDR1 SQVTM and CDR2 ANQGSEA. The CDR3 is 15 amino acids. The CDR3 reads CSVGHRDRGGYERYF. CDR3 sequence (DNA): TGCAGCGTTGGACATCGGGACAGGGGAGGCTACGAGCGGTACTTC.